The 19 T cell receptor beta chains presented below share a single source sample, sequenced in a study of T cells in Graves' hyperthyroidism and ophthalmopathy. Researchers took RNA transcripts and amplified the TCR beta CDR3 regions from them. The HTBI primer set served for first-round RT-PCR of the TCR CDR3. TCRdb re-called the multiplex PCR reads through MiXCR, storing one row per CDR3 protein. The profile shows almost 600,000 distinct CDR3 sequences, about half of them singletons. The sequenced sample consisted of peripheral blood or thyroid tissue (not recorded which). The receptors were sampled from a woman aged 18-29 years with Graves' hyperthyroidism.

This clonotype has only a few counts. V and J are TRBV24-1 and TRBJ2-3; no firm D call. The CDR3 spans 13 residues. Trimming removed 7 bases at V and 5 bases at J, with 12 bases between. The germline V gene encodes CDR1 KGHDR and CDR2 SFDVKD. The CDR3 coding sequence is TGTGCCACCAGCCCCGGACGAGAAGATACGCAGTATTTT. This sequence encodes CATSPGREDTQYF.

This clonotype has just a few counts. The chain is built from TRBV9 and TRBJ2-7; 11 bases are a match to TRBD2. J was trimmed by 0 bases and V by 3 bases; bases with no gene match: 11. The CDR3 is 18 residues long. Per the germline V gene, CDR1 is SGDLS and CDR2 is YYNGEE. The CDR3 sequence: CASSAPGTSGAGSYEQYF. The CDR3 bases are TGTGCCAGCAGCGCACCCGGGACTAGCGGTGCGGGCTCCTACGAGCAGTACTTC.

The chain joins TRBV20-1 to TRBJ1-4; D perhaps matches TRBD1 (5 bases). Trimming left V 3 bases short and J 6 bases short, with 5 bases between. This CDR3 is built from 11 residues. Germline CDR1 reads DFQATT; CDR2 reads SNEGSKA (reference sequence). CDR3 DNA sequence: TGCAGTGCTAGGGGGCATGAAAAACTGTTTTTT. Translation: CSARGHEKLFF.

This clonotype was detected ten times or more. The gene calls are TRBV20-1 and TRBJ2-7, with unresolved D. From germline, CDR1 is DFQATT and CDR2 SNEGSKA (reference sequence). Between the trimmed V and J ends, which lost 1 base and 0 bases, there was a span of 16 bases. The CDR3 is 16 residues long. The CDR3 DNA follows: TGCAGTGCTAGAGTCCGCGCCGGGTGGGCCTCCTACGAGCAGTACTTC. Residues: CSARVRAGWASYEQYF.

This clonotype was detected ten times or more. The chain combines TRBV5-1 with TRBJ1-4; D unclear. In germline, CDR1 is SGHRS, CDR2 YFSETQ. Trimming removed 4 bases from V and 8 bases from J, with 21 bases in between. There are 16 residues in the CDR3. In DNA form, the CDR3 reads TGCGCCAGCAGCCCCCGGACCGGGGAAATTGAGGAAAAACTGTTTTTT. Its translation is CASSPRTGEIEEKLFF.

The sample holds many counts of this clonotype. The chain employs TRBV4-3 and TRBJ2-2; 8 nucleotides agree with TRBD2. The CDR3 consists of 16 residues. V was pared by 0 bases and J by 5 bases, with 5 bases of the junction left unmatched. Germline V lookup: CDR1 LGHNA, CDR2 YSLEER. This chain's CDR3 is CASSQDSSGSTGELFF. The DNA for the CDR3 is TGCGCCAGCAGCCAAGATAGCAGCGGGAGTACCGGGGAGCTGTTTTTT.

Ten or more counts support this clonotype. V usage is TRBV27 and J usage is TRBJ2-7, with no clear D. This CDR3 spans 14 amino acids. Between the trimmed V and J ends, which lost 0 bases and 3 bases, there was a span of 9 bases. Germline V lookup: CDR1 MNHEY, CDR2 SMNVEV (reference sequence). The chain's CDR3 is CASSLSAGIYEQYF. CDR3 nucleotide sequence: TGTGCCAGCAGTTTATCGGCAGGTATCTACGAGCAGTACTTC.

This clonotype appeared many times. The chain links TRBV29-1 to TRBJ1-5; unclear D gene. In germline, CDR1 is SQVTM, CDR2 ANQGSEA. There are 13 residues in the CDR3. Trimming removed 1 base from V and 3 bases from J, with 7 bases in between. CDR3: CSVEAGYNQPQHF. The CDR3 nucleotides are TGCAGCGTTGAAGCAGGCTACAATCAGCCCCAGCATTTT.

V is TRBV6-2 or TRBV6-3 and J is TRBJ1-2; D remains unclear. Per germline, CDR1 MNHEY and CDR2 SVGEGT. There are 16 residues in the CDR3. V lost 5 bases and J lost 5, with 21 bases in between. The CDR3 DNA reads TGTGCCAGCAGTACCCCGGACGGGAAATTACGGTATGGCTACACCTTC. Translation gives CASSTPDGKLRYGYTF.

V usage is TRBV27 and J usage is TRBJ1-5; D gene ambiguous. Trimming removed 7 bases at V and 1 base at J, with 20 bases between. The CDR3 has 17 amino acids. Per the germline V gene, CDR1 is MNHEY and CDR2 is SMNVEV (reference sequence). CDR3 nucleotides: TGTGCCAGCACCTCTGACTGTTTAGGGCCCAGCAATCAGCCCCAGCATTTT. This codes for CASTSDCLGPSNQPQHF.

This clonotype was seen a few times. This chain links TRBV4-3 with TRBJ2-7; a weak D match, TRBD2 (7 bases). This CDR3 is built from 16 residues. CDR1 is LGHNA, CDR2 YSLEER, per germline. V lost 4 bases, J lost 7 bases, and 23 bases lay in between. CDR3 protein: CASSPRPGARGGEQYF. Here the CDR3 DNA reads TGCGCCAGCAGCCCCAGGCCGGGGGCGAGGGGGGGTGAGCAGTACTTC.

This clonotype was detected a few times. The chain links TRBV7-8 to TRBJ2-3; D remains unclear. The CDR3 totals 16 residues. The V end was cut by 3 bases, the J end by 2 bases, with 15 bases between. Per germline, CDR1 SGHVS and CDR2 FQNEAQ. The CDR3 coding sequence is TGTGCCAGCAGCTTCGGTGCAGTTTCATACACAGATACGCAGTATTTT. The encoded protein is CASSFGAVSYTDTQYF. The entire variable domain, with the rest obtained from reference TRBV7-8 and TRBJ2-3, is as follows: GAGVSQSPRYKVAKRGQDVALRCDPISGHVSLFWYQQALGQGPEFLTYFQNEAQLDKSGLPSDRFFAERPEGSVSTLKIQRTQQEDSAVYLCASSFGAVSYTDTQYFGPGTRLTVL.

As regards this clonotype: The conserved closing phenylalanine or tryptophan is absent in this CDR3, likely reflecting a read error. Because the CDR3's place on the DNA is in doubt, the DNA is left out and the CDR3 is given as listed by TCRdb. The genes are TRBV2 and TRBJ2-1; the D call in the table, TRBD1, was not verified against the DNA. The CDR3 is 9 amino acids long, termini counted. Germline V gene sequence: CDR1 SNHLY, CDR2 FYNNEI. CDR3 amino acids: CASSGPVVG.

V gene TRBV7-9 combines with J gene TRBJ2-3; D gene ambiguous. Trimming removed 4 bases at V and 0 bases at J, with 11 bases between. From germline, CDR1 is SEHNR and CDR2 FQNEAQ (reference sequence). CDR3 length: 15 residues. The CDR3 sequence: CASSSILVSTDTQYF. In DNA, the CDR3 is TGTGCCAGCAGCTCTATCCTGGTCAGCACAGATACGCAGTATTTT.

The V call is TRBV7-9, the J call TRBJ2-1, with TRBD2 identical over 7 bases. The ends lost 1 base at V and 9 bases at J; junction bases unmatched: 6. The CDR3 contains 14 residues. The germline V gene has CDR1 SEHNR and CDR2 FQNEAQ (reference sequence). CDR3 nucleotide sequence: TGTGCCAGCAGCTTAGGGACTAGTTATCCTGAGCAGTTCTTC. It encodes CASSLGTSYPEQFF.

This clonotype was seen at least ten times. V gene TRBV12-3 or TRBV12-4 combines with J gene TRBJ1-3, with D uncertain. V gave up 6 bases and J gave up 0 bases, with 6 bases separating them. The CDR3 extends over 13 amino acids. The chain's CDR3 is CASRSSSGNTIYF. Written as DNA, the CDR3 is TGTGCCAGCAGGTCGAGCTCTGGAAACACCATATATTTT.

This clonotype has ten or more counts. This chain uses TRBV4-1 with TRBJ1-1, with D unresolved. Germline-derived CDR1 and CDR2 are MGHRA and YSYEKL. Trimming removed 0 bases from V and 4 bases from J, with 9 bases in between. This CDR3 has 14 amino acids. Written as DNA, the CDR3 is TGCGCCAGCAGCCAAGAGGGGAGATCCACTGAAGCTTTCTTT. It specifies CASSQEGRSTEAFF.

The CDR3: CASVQKGTAPEYF. In DNA form, the CDR3 reads TGTGCCAGCGTCCAAAAGGGGACAGCCCCTGAGTACTTC. This chain uses TRBV2 with TRBJ2-7, with TRBD1 matching 7 bases. Losses at the gene ends were 8 bases for V and 11 bases for J; bases not matched to a gene: 15. The CDR3 runs to 13 residues. Germline lookup yields CDR1 SNHLY and CDR2 FYNNEI.

The gene calls are TRBV7-6 and TRBJ2-7; D gene uncertain. The ends were cut back, 8 bases at V and 5 bases at J, with 13 bases in the middle. The CDR3 runs 12 residues. Germline values: CDR1 SGHVS, CDR2 FNYEAQ. CDR3 loop: CASHPGVDEQYF. CDR3 nucleotide sequence: TGTGCCAGCCACCCCGGTGTGGACGAGCAGTACTTC.